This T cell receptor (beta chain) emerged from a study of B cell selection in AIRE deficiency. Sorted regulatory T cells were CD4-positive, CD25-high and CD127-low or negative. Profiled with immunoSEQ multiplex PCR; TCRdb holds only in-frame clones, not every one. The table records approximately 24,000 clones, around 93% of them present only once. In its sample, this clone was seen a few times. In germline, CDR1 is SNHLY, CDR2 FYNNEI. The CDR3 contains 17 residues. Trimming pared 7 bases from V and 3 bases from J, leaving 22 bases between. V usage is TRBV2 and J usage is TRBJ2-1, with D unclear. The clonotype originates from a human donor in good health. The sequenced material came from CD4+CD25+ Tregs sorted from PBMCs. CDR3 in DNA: TGTGCCAGCAAGGAGTTGCTCACCCCCATAAGCTACAATGAGCAGTTCTTC. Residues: CASKELLTPISYNEQFF.